A single count supports the clone carrying this T cell receptor (beta chain). The data were taken from a study of blood T cell repertoires in COVID-19. Study in general: PBMCs, B-cell-depleted T cells, or T cells were the source of the cDNA or gDNA that made up the material.

In the source study's methods: Amplified reference gene primers provided the basis for estimating nucleated cell counts. Assay used: immunoSEQ multiplex PCR; TCRdb lists only in-frame clones, some missing. That table gives V, J and clone size, and the DNA gave D and trimming. The sample includes about 240,000 clones, roughly four fifths of them seen just once. This sequence was found in a woman between 65 and 79 years old with acute or convalescent COVID-19. The sample consisted of peripheral blood.

CDR3 loop: CASSVGQGFEAFF. As DNA, the CDR3 is TGCGCCAGCAGCGTTGGACAGGGTTTTGAAGCTTTCTTT. The genes are TRBV5-1 and TRBJ1-1; 8 nucleotides line up with TRBD1. From germline, CDR1 is SGHRS and CDR2 YFSETQ. The CDR3 sequence is 13 residues long. V trimming: 4 bases; J trimming: 7 bases; junction bases outside the gene matches: 6.